What follows describes a single T cell receptor beta chain. Its matching antigen is unknown. Treatment meaning: roughly nine-day PBMC culture with coronavirus spike peptide pools or control peptides (ViraFEST assay). The Oncomine TCR Beta short-read assay was applied to DNA of cultured CD4+ T cells. From cultured CD4+ T cells, genomic DNA was extracted. TCRdb redid the calling of the PCR reads with MiXCR, one entry per CDR3 protein. This sample has fewer than 20,000 distinct CDR3 sequences, with around 45% found just once. The CDR3 spans 13 residues. Per germline, CDR1 DFQATT and CDR2 SNEGSKA (reference sequence). Losses at the gene ends were 6 bases for V and 8 bases for J; bases not matched to a gene: 8. The sample comes from a study of vaccination and CD4 T cells after COVID-19. Study-level background: Nasal swab PCR had shown SARS-CoV-2 positivity in the convalescent patients (about 10 mild cases, one severe case). Cells received overlapping spike peptides from SARS-CoV-2, HCoV-NL63, HCoV-OC43 and HCoV-229E as stimulation. The convalescents, six males and four females, included two who were Hispanic.

This TCR was recovered from a human donor who had recovered from COVID-19. The chain combines TRBV20-1 with TRBJ1-1; 11 nucleotides align to TRBD1. This sample comprised CD4+ T cells from blood, cultured in vitro, obtained after SARS-CoV-2 vaccination. Here the CDR3 DNA reads TGCAGTGCCCCCGGGACAGGGGGGATAGAAGCTTTCTTT. Its translation: CSAPGTGGIEAFF.